A single sample is the source of the 23 T cell receptor beta chains below, sequenced in a study of metastatic and nonmetastatic thyroid tumors. Every patient underwent thyroid surgery untreated. TCRdb recomputed clones from the PCR reads via MiXCR. The table includes roughly 15,000 clones, under 25% detected once. Input material: tumor tissue. The receptor source for this set is a female donor with papillary thyroid cancer or a benign thyroid nodule (not recorded which). Some clones in this sample may be carry-over from other donors' samples.

This clone was counted only a few times. V is TRBV10-1 and J is TRBJ1-2; 11 bases line up with TRBD1. Germline loops: CDR1 WNHNN, CDR2 SYGVQD (reference sequence). V shed 6 bases and J 5 bases; nucleotides not matched to a gene: 2. The CDR3 runs to 13 residues. The CDR3: CASSRDRGYGYTF. CDR3 DNA sequence: TGCGCCAGCAGCCGGGACAGGGGGTATGGCTACACCTTC.

The rearrangement uses TRBV11-2 and TRBJ2-7; D gene ambiguous. CDR3 length: 10 amino acids. The germline V gene encodes CDR1 SGHAT and CDR2 FQNNGV. V was clipped by 7 bases and J by 7 bases, with 8 bases between them. DNA for the CDR3: TGTGCCAGCATCCAGGCTGAGCAGTACTTC. Its protein is CASIQAEQYF.

This clone has just a few counts. The rearrangement joins TRBV12-3 or TRBV12-4 to TRBJ2-1; TRBD2 aligns across 8 bases. The CDR3 is made up of 13 amino acids. The V and J ends lost 11 bases and 3 bases, in that order; junction bases with no gene match: 6. CDR3 bases: TGTGCCGTCCGGGGGGGCCGCTACAATGAGCAGTTCTTC. It yields the protein CAVRGGRYNEQFF.

This clone is medium-sized within its sample. The chain links TRBV7-2 to TRBJ2-7; D remains unclear. Trimming removed 5 bases at V and 0 bases at J, with 11 bases between. The length of the CDR3 is 14 residues. Germline assignment: CDR1 SGHTA and CDR2 FQGNSA. CDR3 nucleotides: TGTGCCAGCAGCCCAAGCGCCTCCTCCTACGAGCAGTACTTC. Its protein is CASSPSASSYEQYF.

This clone appeared a few times. This chain links TRBV11-2 with TRBJ2-1, with 10 positions matching TRBD2. The length of the CDR3 is 15 residues. Germline V gene sequence: CDR1 SGHAT, CDR2 FQNNGV. J was trimmed by 8 bases and V by 4 bases; bases with no gene match: 8. The CDR3 loop is CASSSTSGVGYEQFF. The CDR3 coding sequence is TGTGCCAGCAGCTCAACTAGCGGGGTAGGGTATGAGCAGTTCTTC.

In its sample, this clone is medium-sized. This sequence joins TRBV6-1 and TRBJ2-1; 9 bases fit TRBD2. The length of the CDR3 is 14 residues. Germline V gene lookup returns CDR1 MNHNS and CDR2 SASEGT. The V segment lost 4 bases and the J segment 8 bases; nucleotides outside the gene matches: 6. The CDR3 spells CASSGLVAGDEQFF. CDR3 bases: TGTGCCAGCAGTGGCCTAGTAGCGGGAGATGAGCAGTTCTTC.

This clone was seen ten or more times. The V and J genes are TRBV2 and TRBJ2-2; D gene ambiguous. Between the trimmed V and J ends, which lost 0 bases and 1 base, there was a span of 15 bases. The CDR3 contains 18 residues. The germline CDR1 and CDR2 sequences are SNHLY and FYNNEI. CDR3 residues: CASSEAGLGGRNTGELFF. CDR3 nucleotides: TGTGCCAGCAGTGAAGCGGGTCTTGGCGGTCGGAACACCGGGGAGCTGTTTTTT.

This clone occurred many times. The rearrangement joins TRBV6-1 to TRBJ1-5, with D perhaps matching TRBD1 (5 bases). V lost 6 bases and J lost 4, with 16 bases in between. This CDR3 region has 15 residues. The germline V gene has CDR1 MNHNS and CDR2 SASEGT. CDR3 DNA: TGTGCCAGCAGCATGAAGGGGAGAGGGAATCAGCCCCAGCATTTT. Encoded protein: CASSMKGRGNQPQHF.

This clone was seen a handful of times. V gene TRBV6-2 or TRBV6-3 combines with J gene TRBJ2-1; D gene unclear. Germline V gives CDR1 MNHEY, CDR2 SVGEGT. Deletions cut 6 bases from V and 0 bases from J, with 9 bases between. The CDR3 is 14 residues long. The CDR3 reads CASSPSSSYNEQFF. For the CDR3, the DNA is TGTGCCAGCAGCCCCTCGAGCTCCTACAATGAGCAGTTCTTC.

Judged by abundance, this clone is medium-sized. The chain links TRBV10-3 to TRBJ2-7; D is unresolved. With 4 bases removed from V and 4 bases from J, the gap between germline ends came to 8 bases. Germline V gene lookup returns CDR1 ENHRY and CDR2 SYGVKD. This CDR3 is 12 amino acids long. In nucleotides, the CDR3 is TGTGCCATCAGTGGAAGGGCGTACGAGCAGTACTTC. Translation: CAISGRAYEQYF.

This clone is a singleton in its sample. This chain links TRBV11-1 with TRBJ2-3; 7 bases align to TRBD2. V shed 0 bases, J shed 6 bases, and the junction held 6 bases outside the gene matches. Looked up from germline, CDR1 is SGHAT and CDR2 is FQDESV (reference sequence). This CDR3 contains 15 residues. CDR3 residues: CASSLALASADTQYF. CDR3 DNA sequence: TGTGCCAGCAGCTTAGCACTAGCGTCGGCGGATACGCAGTATTTT.

The V gene is TRBV7-8, the J gene TRBJ2-1; 11 positions agree with TRBD2. Germline V gene data show CDR1 as SGHVS and CDR2 as FQNEAQ. This CDR3 region has 17 residues. The J segment lost 2 bases and the V segment lost 1 base, leaving 4 bases of the junction unmatched. CDR3 sequence reads: CASSLGLAGGAYNEQFF. The DNA of the CDR3 is TGTGCCAGCAGCTTAGGCTTAGCGGGAGGGGCCTACAATGAGCAGTTCTTC.

The CDR3, as DNA: TGTGCCAGCAAAAAAAGCGGGAGCTCCTACAATGAGCAGTTCTTC. Its protein product is CASKKSGSSYNEQFF. The rearrangement uses TRBV27 and TRBJ2-1; 8 bases are shared with TRBD2. V dropped 7 bases and J dropped 0; count of bases not matched to a gene: 5. From germline, CDR1 is MNHEY and CDR2 SMNVEV (reference sequence). CDR3 length: 15 amino acids.

This clone was recorded a few times. V gene TRBV6-5 combines with J gene TRBJ1-4; D ambiguous. The CDR3 covers 13 residues. Germline CDR1 is MNHEY and CDR2 is SVGAGI. V was pared by 0 bases and J by 8 bases, with 7 bases between. The CDR3 DNA sequence: TGTGCCAGCAGTTACTCCCCGAGGGAAAAACTGTTTTTT. Its translation: CASSYSPREKLFF.

The table lists this clone with a few counts. The V and J genes are TRBV28 and TRBJ1-2; D not resolved. With 3 bases removed from V and 8 bases from J, the gap between germline ends came to 13 bases. The CDR3 totals 13 residues. Per the germline V gene, CDR1 is MDHEN and CDR2 is SYDVKM. CDR3 amino acids: CASSFEASQGYTF. CDR3 DNA: TGTGCCAGCAGTTTTGAGGCCAGCCAGGGCTACACCTTC.

This clone was seen a handful of times. This chain links TRBV6-1 with TRBJ2-7; perhaps TRBD1 as D (6 bases). Germline V CDR1 and CDR2: MNHNS, SASEGT. The CDR3 has 13 amino acids. The V and J ends lost 1 base and 3 bases respectively, with 7 bases between them. CDR3 nucleotides: TGTGCCAGCAGTGAAGGGACAGACTACGAGCAGTACTTC. This translates into CASSEGTDYEQYF.

In its sample, this clone was seen many times. The V and J genes are TRBV4-1 and TRBJ2-3; 8 bases match TRBD2. The CDR3 length is 19 residues. CDR1 is MGHRA and CDR2 is YSYEKL in the germline V gene. Unmatched junction bases numbered 19, after V lost 2 bases and J lost 6 bases. The CDR3 region is CASSQPPLTSGPPDDTQYF. CDR3 coding DNA: TGCGCCAGCAGCCAACCCCCCTTAACTAGCGGTCCTCCGGACGATACGCAGTATTTT.

In its sample, this clone ranks as medium-sized (0.01 to 0.1%). The chain carries TRBV20-1 and TRBJ1-1; D call uncertain. The CDR3 contains 15 residues. CDR1 is DFQATT, CDR2 SNEGSKA, per germline (reference sequence). With 0 bases removed from V and 2 bases from J, the gap between germline ends came to 13 bases. In DNA, the CDR3 is TGCAGTGCTAGAGACCCGGACGGCGGAAACACTGAAGCTTTCTTT. It codes for CSARDPDGGNTEAFF.

Relative to its sample, this clone is medium-sized (0.01 to 0.1%). The junction and the germline gene differ at one end; a read error may be behind it. The chain uses TRBV20-1 and TRBJ2-7; D possibly corresponds to TRBD2 (6 bases). The CDR3 has 13 amino acids. The germline V gene has CDR1 DFQATT and CDR2 SNEGSKA (reference sequence). CDR3 sequence: CSARDYHSYEQYF. CDR3 DNA sequence: TGCAGTGCTAGGGACTACCATAGCTACGAGCAGTATTTC.

This clone appeared a few times. This chain uses TRBV6-1 with TRBJ2-2; no firm D call. CDR1 is MNHNS, CDR2 SASEGT, per germline. V dropped 5 bases and J dropped 6 bases, with 13 bases sitting between them. The CDR3 loop spans 14 amino acids. In nucleotides, the CDR3 is TGTGCCAGCAGTTGGCTTCAGACCGCCGGGGAGCTGTTTTTT. It codes for CASSWLQTAGELFF.

This sequence joins TRBV2 and TRBJ2-1; 11 bases line up with TRBD2. Germline V CDR1 and CDR2: SNHLY, FYNNEI. V lost 8 bases, J lost 3 bases, and 3 bases stayed unmatched. This CDR3 region has 14 residues. Written as DNA, the CDR3 is TGTGCCAGCTTCGGGACTAGCGGCTACAATGAGCAGTTCTTC. It yields the protein CASFGTSGYNEQFF.

The chain combines TRBV7-8 with TRBJ2-1; a possible D gene is TRBD2 (5 bases). V was clipped by 8 bases and J by 7 bases, with 15 bases between them. CDR3 length: 13 residues. CDR1 and CDR2 (germline): SGHVS, FQNEAQ. CDR3 region: CASCSLGLNEQFF. The CDR3 DNA reads as TGTGCCAGCTGCAGCCTCGGACTTAATGAGCAGTTCTTC.

This chain connects TRBV7-8 to TRBJ1-2; D is ambiguous. The ends were cut back, 5 bases at V and 4 bases at J, with 14 bases in the middle. This CDR3 contains 14 residues. CDR1 is SGHVS and CDR2 is FQNEAQ in the germline V gene. The CDR3 nucleotides are TGTGCCAGCAGCCCTAATCCATCTGGCTATGGCTACACCTTC. This sequence encodes CASSPNPSGYGYTF. Full variable domain (rest looked up from reference TRBV7-8 and TRBJ1-2): GAGVSQSPRYKVAKRGQDVALRCDPISGHVSLFWYQQALGQGPEFLTYFQNEAQLDKSGLPSDRFFAERPEGSVSTLKIQRTQQEDSAVYLCASSPNPSGYGYTFGSGTRLTVV.